Each of the 23 T cell receptor beta chains below was sequenced from the same sample in a study of shared clonotypes between healthy human individuals. Assay used: immunoSEQ multiplex PCR; TCRdb lists only in-frame clones, some missing. In the table there are millions of clones, around 96% of which are singletons. Selected positively for CCR7 and CD45RO-negative, naive CD8 cells excluded terminally differentiated effector memory CD45RA+ cells. The source material was naive CD8+ T cells sorted from blood. These receptors were collected from a man aged 18 to 29 in good health.

Details on this clone: This sample also contains other DNA sequences that code for the same CDR3. The chain carries TRBV28 and TRBJ2-7; no firm D call. Germline V gene lookup returns CDR1 MDHEN and CDR2 SYDVKM. There are 13 residues in the CDR3. The V gene lost 3 bases and the J gene lost 0 bases, with 6 bases spanning the gap. CDR3 DNA sequence: TGTGCCAGCAGTTTTGGAAGCTCCTACGAGCAGTACTTC. Protein product: CASSFGSSYEQYF.

The rearrangement joins TRBV5-1 to TRBJ1-3, with 8 bases fitting TRBD1. Germline V gene sequence: CDR1 SGHRS, CDR2 YFSETQ. V dropped 3 bases and J dropped 3; count of bases not matched to a gene: 11. The CDR3 spans 17 residues. In DNA, the CDR3 is TGCGCCAGCAGCTGCCGCCGGGACAGGAACGATGGAAACACCATATATTTT. Translating it yields CASSCRRDRNDGNTIYF.

V gene TRBV4-2 combines with J gene TRBJ2-7, with 7 bases identical to TRBD1. This CDR3 is 13 amino acids long. The V segment lost 0 bases and the J segment 12 bases; nucleotides outside the gene matches: 8. In germline, CDR1 is LGHNA, CDR2 YNFKEQ. CDR3 residues: CASSQEQGKYGYF. DNA for the CDR3: TGTGCCAGCAGCCAAGAACAGGGGAAGTACGGGTACTTC.

This chain links TRBV5-1 with TRBJ2-7; the D call may be TRBD1 or TRBD2 (6 bases each). The CDR3 totals 14 residues. The germline V gene encodes CDR1 SGHRS and CDR2 YFSETQ. The ends were cut back, 6 bases at V and 2 bases at J, with 15 bases in the middle. The CDR3 sequence: CASTRQEGTYEQYF. CDR3 nucleotides: TGCGCCAGCACCCGACAGGAGGGGACCTACGAGCAGTACTTC.

The chain combines TRBV4-3 with TRBJ2-7; D may be TRBD2 (5 bases). Germline assignment: CDR1 LGHNA and CDR2 YSLEER. Trimming took 1 base from V and 3 from J, leaving 13 bases between them. The CDR3 extends over 15 amino acids. CDR3 region: CASSQGSGGGYEQYF. The CDR3 DNA follows: TGCGCCAGCAGCCAAGGATCAGGAGGTGGCTACGAGCAGTACTTC.

About this clone: The sample carries other DNA sequences with the same CDR3. The chain couples TRBV7-9 to TRBJ2-5; the match to TRBD2 covers 8 bases. The V gene's germline CDR1 is SEHNR and CDR2 FQNEAQ (reference sequence). Unmatched junction bases numbered 2, after V lost 6 bases and J lost 2 bases. CDR3 size: 13 residues. The CDR3 DNA follows: TGTGCCAGCAGAACGGGGGGGCAAGAGACCCAGTACTTC. It specifies CASRTGGQETQYF. Drawing the rest from reference TRBV7-9 and TRBJ2-5, the complete variable domain is DTGVSQNPRHKITKRGQNVTFRCDPISEHNRLYWYRQTLGQGPEFLTYFQNEAQLEKSRLLSDRFSAERPKGSFSTLEIQRTEQGDSAMYLCASRTGGQETQYFGPGTRLLVL.

This clone was seen once. The same CDR3 can be traced to other DNA sequences in this sample. This chain joins TRBV27 and TRBJ2-7; 7 positions match TRBD1. J lost 2 bases, V lost 5 bases, and 12 bases had no gene match. This CDR3 spans 16 amino acids. Looked up from germline, CDR1 is MNHEY and CDR2 is SMNVEV (reference sequence). CDR3: CASSPSSGTVTYEQYF. CDR3 in DNA: TGTGCCAGCAGTCCCTCTTCCGGGACAGTGACCTACGAGCAGTACTTC.

The chain couples TRBV7-8 to TRBJ1-1, with D perhaps matching TRBD1 (5 bases). Germline V gives CDR1 SGHVS, CDR2 FQNEAQ. The CDR3 consists of 13 residues. V was cut by 5 bases and J by 7 bases, with 14 bases left in between. Here the CDR3 DNA reads TGTGCCAGCAGCCAGAAAATGGGGGTTGAAGCTTTCTTT. This encodes CASSQKMGVEAFF.

Of note for this clone: Other DNA sequences within the sample encode an identical CDR3. The chain links TRBV9 to TRBJ2-7; D is tentatively TRBD1 or TRBD2 (7 bases each). V was cut by 2 bases and J by 3 bases, with 12 bases left in between. This CDR3 region has 14 residues. Per the germline V gene, CDR1 is SGDLS and CDR2 is YYNGEE. The CDR3: CASSVTGEGYEQYF. CDR3 nucleotides: TGTGCCAGCAGCGTTACAGGGGAGGGCTACGAGCAGTACTTC.

This sequence joins TRBV5-1 and TRBJ2-1; 13 bases are a match to TRBD2. Losses at the gene ends were 4 bases for V and 3 bases for J; bases not matched to a gene: 7. The CDR3 totals 17 residues. The germline V gene encodes CDR1 SGHRS and CDR2 YFSETQ. This CDR3 is CASSARLAGGNYNEQFF. The CDR3 DNA is TGCGCCAGCAGCGCTCGACTAGCGGGGGGTAACTACAATGAGCAGTTCTTC.

V is TRBV25-1 and J is TRBJ2-1; possible D gene TRBD1, 6 bases. The V end was cut by 2 bases, the J end by 0 bases, with 8 bases between. The CDR3 extends over 15 amino acids. CDR1 is MGHDK and CDR2 is SYGVNS in the germline V gene. Written as DNA, the CDR3 is TGTGCCAGCAGTGAAGACAGGTACTCCTACAATGAGCAGTTCTTC. Its protein is CASSEDRYSYNEQFF.

The V gene is TRBV4-1, the J gene TRBJ2-3; D call uncertain. Per germline, CDR1 MGHRA and CDR2 YSYEKL. The CDR3 runs to 14 residues. The germline V and J ends were trimmed by 1 base and 4 bases, with 9 bases remaining between them. The CDR3 bases are TGCGCCAGCAGCCAAGTGCCAAAGTCAGATACGCAGTATTTT. Its translation is CASSQVPKSDTQYF.

This chain connects TRBV6-5 to TRBJ1-1; D remains unclear. Germline lookup yields CDR1 MNHEY and CDR2 SVGAGI. The germline V and J ends were trimmed by 0 bases and 7 bases, with 12 bases remaining between them. The CDR3 runs 14 residues. CDR3 sequence (DNA): TGTGCCAGCAGTTACTCTCCATCGTTGGATGAAGCTTTCTTT. Its translation is CASSYSPSLDEAFF.

The rearrangement joins TRBV4-3 to TRBJ2-7, with D possibly called TRBD1 or TRBD2 (5 bases each). Per the germline V gene, CDR1 is LGHNA and CDR2 is YSLEER. Trimming cost V 0 bases and J 3 bases, with 9 bases left between them. CDR3 length: 14 amino acids. This CDR3 reads CASSQEGRFYEQYF. The CDR3 nucleotides are TGCGCCAGCAGCCAAGAGGGACGGTTCTACGAGCAGTACTTC.

Note on this clone: Its ends do not fully match the called genes, so a read error is possible. This chain connects TRBV7-7 to TRBJ2-2, with 9 bases aligning to TRBD1. The V gene's germline CDR1 is SSHAT and CDR2 FNYEAQ (reference sequence). This CDR3 comprises 17 residues. CDR3 nucleotide sequence: TGTGCTAGCAGCTTAGAGGGGACAGGGACTCACACCGGGGAGCTGTTTTTT. Residues: CASSLEGTGTHTGELFF.

This chain joins TRBV7-9 and TRBJ2-2, with a tentative D call TRBD1 (5 bases). The CDR3 length is 13 residues. CDR1 is SEHNR, CDR2 FQNEAQ, per germline (reference sequence). The V end was cut by 5 bases, the J end by 6 bases, with 10 bases between. Here the CDR3 reads CASSDKTAGELFF. The CDR3 DNA follows: TGTGCCAGCAGCGACAAGACAGCCGGGGAGCTGTTTTTT.

The V gene is TRBV5-6, the J gene TRBJ2-1; 13 bases align to TRBD2. The CDR3 is made up of 16 amino acids. Germline trimming cut 4 bases from V and 8 bases from J; bases unmatched to any gene: 9. Germline CDR1 SGHDT, CDR2 YYEEEE. CDR3 DNA: TGTGCCAGCAGCCAGACGGGGACTAGCGGGATCGATGAGCAGTTCTTC. Amino acid sequence: CASSQTGTSGIDEQFF.

This clone came up once. The chain is built from TRBV7-9 and TRBJ2-1; D gene ambiguous. The germline CDR1 and CDR2 sequences are SEHNR and FQNEAQ (reference sequence). Trimming removed 3 bases from V and 5 bases from J, with 11 bases in between. The CDR3 spans 14 residues. The CDR3 coding sequence is TGTGCCAGCAGCTTCAGCCTCTCTCACAATGAGCAGTTCTTC. It yields the protein CASSFSLSHNEQFF.

The rearrangement uses TRBV11-1 and TRBJ2-7; 12 positions match TRBD1. This CDR3 has 15 amino acids. Germline CDR1 reads SGHAT; CDR2 reads FQDESV (reference sequence). The V gene end was trimmed by 1 base and the J gene end by 7 bases; junction bases not matched to a gene: 5. CDR3 sequence: CASSLEGTGGAEQYF. CDR3 in DNA: TGTGCCAGCAGCTTAGAAGGGACAGGGGGCGCTGAGCAGTACTTC. Together with reference TRBV11-1 and TRBJ2-7, the CDR3 gives the full variable domain: EAEVAQSPRYKITEKSQAVAFWCDPISGHATLYWYRQILGQGPELLVQFQDESVVDDSQLPKDRFSAERLKGVDSTLKIQPAELGDSAMYLCASSLEGTGGAEQYFGPGTRLTVT.

The CDR3 here is CASSLDQGLETQYF. DNA for the CDR3: TGTGCCAGCAGCCTCGACCAGGGTCTGGAGACCCAGTACTTC. This chain uses TRBV6-6 with TRBJ2-5; tentative D call: TRBD1 (5 bases). The germline gives CDR1 MNHNY, CDR2 SVGAGI (reference sequence). CDR3 size: 14 residues. V was pared by 6 bases and J by 5 bases, with 16 bases between.

J is TRBJ2-1 and V is TRBV30, with 7 bases identical to TRBD1. The CDR3 is 13 residues long. V lost 0 bases and J lost 11; bases outside the gene matches: 7. Germline-derived CDR1 and CDR2 are GTSNPN and SVGIG (reference sequence). CDR3 sequence (DNA): TGTGCCTGGAGTGTAGGCCCGACAGGGCAGCAGTTCTTC. Its translation is CAWSVGPTGQQFF.

This clone was recorded only once. The chain employs TRBV6-5 and TRBJ2-6, with D uncertain. Germline CDR1 and CDR2: MNHEY and SVGAGI. The CDR3 length is 15 residues. Trimming shortened V by 6 bases and J by 3 bases, and 12 bases separated the two germline ends. The DNA for the CDR3 is TGTGCCAGCAGCGGAGTGGGGTATGGGGCCAACGTCCTGACTTTC. Protein sequence: CASSGVGYGANVLTF.

V usage is TRBV27 and J usage is TRBJ2-6, with 7 bases that match TRBD1. The CDR3 has 16 amino acids. Germline CDR1 MNHEY, CDR2 SMNVEV (reference sequence). V gave up 5 bases and J gave up 2 bases; unmatched junction bases: 6. CDR3 sequence (DNA): TGTGCCAGCAGTCAAAACACAGGGGCTGGGGCCAACGTCCTGACTTTC. This codes for CASSQNTGAGANVLTF.